This T cell receptor (beta chain) was profiled in a study of T cells after yellow fever vaccination. Study background: SMART-Seq v4 Ultra Low Input prepared the low-cell-number fractions.

Template switching with 5'RACE generated the TCR cDNA and added a universal primer site and UMIs. TCRdb re-analysed the 5' RACE reads in MiXCR, keeping a single row per CDR3 protein. The table lists approximately 450,000 distinct CDR3 sequences, approximately 18% of them singletons. CDR3 length: 14 amino acids. Looked up from germline, CDR1 is SGHTA and CDR2 is FQGNSA. Trimming cost V 5 bases and J 1 base; bases outside gene matches: 3. As to this clonotype: Its antigen is as yet unknown.

Overall study findings and caveats: Just a small share of clonotypes turned up in the CD4 compartment as well as the CD8 compartment. Once the booster was given, most primary-vaccination clones reappeared, at about 96% for CD4 and more than 85% for CD8.

The clonotype was recovered from a man between 18 and 35 years old who received the YFV17D yellow fever vaccine. The sequences come from PBMCs, collected before the yellow fever booster vaccination. The rearrangement uses TRBV7-2 and TRBJ2-5; TRBD1 aligns across 8 bases. CDR3 nucleotides: TGTGCCAGCAGCCCAGGGGGCCCCCAAGAGACCCAGTACTTC. It encodes CASSPGGPQETQYF.